This entry concerns a single T cell receptor (beta chain). The second PCR ran about 6 to 12 cycles with a sample-barcoded 5' primer and J-beta primers. Each of the samples gave a minimum of 3 million paired-end reads that contained CDR3. Each CDR3 protein is one row after TCRdb ran MiXCR on the 5' RACE reads. The table includes approximately 290,000 distinct CDR3 sequences, 27% detected once. This specimen comes from a study of blood T cells in healthy people across ages. Trimming removed 5 bases from V and 6 bases from J; junction bases left unmatched: 3. The germline V gene has CDR1 DFQATT and CDR2 SNEGSKA (reference sequence). This CDR3 is built from 11 residues.

The specimen was blood. This receptor was obtained from a woman in her 70s in good health. The J gene is TRBJ1-2, the V gene TRBV20-1, with TRBD1 matching 7 bases. CDR3 sequence: CSAGTADGYTF. The DNA of the CDR3 is TGCAGTGCTGGGACAGCGGATGGCTACACCTTC.